The TCR beta chain described here comes from a study of OX40 agonist ivuxolimab in advanced cancers. The CDR3 contains 14 residues. V was trimmed by 5 bases and J by 6 bases, leaving 14 bases between them. The germline CDR1 and CDR2 sequences are MNHEY and SMNVEV (reference sequence). Assay used: immunoSEQ multiplex PCR; TCRdb lists only in-frame clones, some missing. The sample has roughly 35,000 clones, around 93% seen once; the top ten hold around a third. At baseline, cycle 4 day 1, and cycle 7 day 1, blood was sampled. The rearrangement links TRBV27 to TRBJ2-1; no clear D. The TCR comes from an adult with an advanced solid tumor such as melanoma, head and neck, liver or kidney cancer. The source was CD4+ or CD8+ T cells sorted from blood, collected in a trial of the OX40 agonist ivuxolimab. CDR3 protein: CASSLHPPRNEQFF. The CDR3 bases are TGTGCCAGCAGTCTCCACCCACCCCGCAATGAGCAGTTCTTC.